Listed below are T cell receptor beta chains from one sample, sequenced in a study of CD8 T cells in Susac syndrome. TCRdb itself ran the immunoSEQ multiplex PCR reads through MiXCR, one entry per CDR3 protein. The sample contains 75,000 to 100,000 distinct CDR3 sequences, approximately 95% of which appear only once. The sequenced sample was CD8+ T cells from PBMCs. The origin of the receptors is a human donor with Susac syndrome. CDR3s include the opening cysteine and the closing phenylalanine or tryptophan. D genes are given only for firm matches. Not all rows give a size; the values are once, few, many and, for expanded clones, a class.

J,D,V,size,CDR3,DNA
TRBJ2-7,TRBD2,TRBV12-3/TRBV12-4,few,CASRLAGVDEQYF,TGTGCCAGCAGACTAGCGGGAGTGGACGAGCAGTACTTC
TRBJ2-1,TRBD2,TRBV4-2,.,CASSQDASGTHYNEQFF,TGTGCCAGCAGCCAAGATGCTAGCGGAACCCACTACAATGAGCAGTTCTTC
TRBJ1-1,.,TRBV12-3/TRBV12-4,.,CASNSGEEAFF,TGTGCCAGCAACTCCGGAGAAGAAGCTTTCTTT
TRBJ2-2,TRBD1,TRBV19,.,CASRQGALPNTGELFF,TGTGCCAGTAGGCAGGGGGCCCTTCCGAACACCGGGGAGCTGTTTTTT
TRBJ1-2,.,TRBV27,.,CASSSGTSNYGYTF,TGTGCCAGCAGTTCTGGCACTAGCAACTATGGCTACACCTTC
TRBJ2-5,TRBD2,TRBV6-5,.,CASSFDPGTTEETQYF,TGTGCCAGCAGTTTCGACCCCGGGACTACCGAAGAGACCCAGTACTTC
TRBJ1-1,.,TRBV30,.,CAWSATLNTEAFF,TGTGCCTGGAGTGCCACCTTGAACACTGAAGCTTTCTTT
TRBJ2-3,TRBD2,TRBV19,.,CASSKTSGPDTQYF,TGTGCCAGTAGTAAGACTAGCGGTCCAGATACGCAGTATTTT
TRBJ2-1,.,TRBV19,.,CASTTAYNEQFF,TGTGCCAGTACTACAGCTTACAATGAGCAGTTCTTC
TRBJ2-4,.,TRBV10-3,.,CAISEPGASGIQYF,TGTGCCATCAGTGAGCCAGGGGCCTCCGGCATTCAGTACTTC